The present TCR beta chain was sequenced within a study of post-analysis software for immune sequencing data. Study in general: The cohort encompassed relapsing-remitting, secondary progressive and progressive-relapsing multiple sclerosis disease courses.

Study-wide results and limits: TRBV5-6, TRBV5-1 and TRBV20-1 were among several TRBV segments more frequent in patients than controls. By F measure, samples from a shared preparation batch strongly co-clustered. Controls significantly exceeded multiple sclerosis patients in normalized Chao1 diversity.

Worth noting for this clonotype: Its antigen is currently unknown.

TCR beta libraries were prepared from cDNA with unique molecular identifiers. T cells numbering about 0.95 to 11 million gave rise to about 540,000 cDNA molecules. TCRdb reanalysed the PCR reads using MiXCR and keeps one entry per CDR3 protein. In the table there are over 700,000 distinct CDR3 sequences, roughly 27% of which are singletons. CDR3 length equals 16 residues. Trimming left V 3 bases short and J 6 bases short, with 18 bases between. Germline CDR1 and CDR2: MDHEN and SYDVKM. The chain joins TRBV28 to TRBJ2-1; D remains unclear. The origin of this receptor is a girl under 18 with multiple sclerosis. The sequenced sample consisted of blood. CDR3 DNA sequence: TGTGCCAGCAGTTTTCCCCCCTCGATGTTTGGCAATGAGCAGTTCTTC. Its translation: CASSFPPSMFGNEQFF. Full variable domain (remainder filled in from reference TRBV28 and TRBJ2-1): DVKVTQSSRYLVKRTGEKVFLECVQDMDHENMFWYRQDPGLGLRLIYFSYDVKMKEKGDIPEGYSVSREKKERFSLILESASTNQTSMYLCASSFPPSMFGNEQFFGPGTRLTVL.